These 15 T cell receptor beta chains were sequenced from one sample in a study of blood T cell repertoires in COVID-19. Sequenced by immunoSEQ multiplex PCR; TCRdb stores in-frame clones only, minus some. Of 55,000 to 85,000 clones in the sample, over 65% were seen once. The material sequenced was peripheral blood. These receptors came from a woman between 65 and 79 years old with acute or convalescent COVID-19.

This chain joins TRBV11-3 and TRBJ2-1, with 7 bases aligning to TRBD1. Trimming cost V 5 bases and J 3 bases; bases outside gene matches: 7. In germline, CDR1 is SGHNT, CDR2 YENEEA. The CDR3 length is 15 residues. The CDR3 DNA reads TGTGCCAGCAGCGGTCGTACAGGGGACTACAATGAGCAGTTCTTC. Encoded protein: CASSGRTGDYNEQFF.

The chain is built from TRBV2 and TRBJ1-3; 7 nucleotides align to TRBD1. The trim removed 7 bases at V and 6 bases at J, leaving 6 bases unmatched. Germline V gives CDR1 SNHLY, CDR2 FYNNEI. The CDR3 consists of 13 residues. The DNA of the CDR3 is TGTGCCAGCAAAAGAGACAGGGAAAACACCATATATTTT. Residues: CASKRDRENTIYF.

The CDR3 protein is CASSPGPRGNTEAFF. The DNA for the CDR3 is TGTGCCAGCAGCCCTGGTCCGAGAGGGAACACTGAAGCTTTCTTT. This chain connects TRBV5-6 to TRBJ1-1; no firm D call. V shed 4 bases and J shed 1 base, with 14 bases lying between them. The CDR3 is made up of 15 amino acids. Germline values: CDR1 SGHDT, CDR2 YYEEEE.

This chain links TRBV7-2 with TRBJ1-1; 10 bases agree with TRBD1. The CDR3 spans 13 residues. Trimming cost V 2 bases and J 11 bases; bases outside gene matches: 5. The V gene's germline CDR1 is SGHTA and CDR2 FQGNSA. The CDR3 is CASSLIGTGDAFF. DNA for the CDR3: TGTGCCAGCAGCTTAATCGGGACAGGGGACGCTTTCTTT.

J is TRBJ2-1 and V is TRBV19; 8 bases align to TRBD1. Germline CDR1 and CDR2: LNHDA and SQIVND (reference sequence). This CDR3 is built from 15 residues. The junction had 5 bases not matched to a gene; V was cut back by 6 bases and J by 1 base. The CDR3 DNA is TGTGCCAGTAGAGCAGGGGGCTTGTCCTACAATGAGCAGTTCTTC. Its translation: CASRAGGLSYNEQFF.

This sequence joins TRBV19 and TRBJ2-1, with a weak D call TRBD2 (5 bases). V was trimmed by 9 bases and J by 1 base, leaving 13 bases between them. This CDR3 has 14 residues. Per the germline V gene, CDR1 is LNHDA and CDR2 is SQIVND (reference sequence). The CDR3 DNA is TGTGCCAGCGGGGATTTGGGGTCCTACAATGAGCAGTTCTTC. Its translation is CASGDLGSYNEQFF.

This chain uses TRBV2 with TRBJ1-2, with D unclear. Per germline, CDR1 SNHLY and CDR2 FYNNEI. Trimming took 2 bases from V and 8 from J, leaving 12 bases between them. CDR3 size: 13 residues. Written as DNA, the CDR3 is TGTGCCAGCAGTGAATTGGAGCGGACGGGCTACACCTTC. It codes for CASSELERTGYTF.

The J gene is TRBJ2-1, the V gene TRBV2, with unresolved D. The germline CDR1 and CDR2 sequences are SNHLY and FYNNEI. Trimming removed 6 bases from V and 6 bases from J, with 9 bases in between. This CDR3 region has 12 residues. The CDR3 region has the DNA TGTGCCAGCAGCACACAGACCAATGAGCAGTTCTTC. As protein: CASSTQTNEQFF.

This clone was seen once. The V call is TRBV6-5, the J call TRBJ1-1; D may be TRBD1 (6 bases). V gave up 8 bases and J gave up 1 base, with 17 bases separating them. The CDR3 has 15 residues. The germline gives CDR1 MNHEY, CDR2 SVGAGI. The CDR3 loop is CASSSPGHPNTEAFF. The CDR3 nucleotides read TGTGCCAGCTCTTCTCCGGGACACCCGAACACTGAAGCTTTCTTT.

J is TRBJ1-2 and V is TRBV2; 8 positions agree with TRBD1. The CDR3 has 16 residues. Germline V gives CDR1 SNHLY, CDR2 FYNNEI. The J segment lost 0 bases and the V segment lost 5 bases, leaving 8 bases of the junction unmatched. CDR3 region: CASSLRQGPTNYGYTF. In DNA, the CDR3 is TGTGCCAGCAGTCTAAGACAGGGGCCCACTAACTATGGCTACACCTTC.

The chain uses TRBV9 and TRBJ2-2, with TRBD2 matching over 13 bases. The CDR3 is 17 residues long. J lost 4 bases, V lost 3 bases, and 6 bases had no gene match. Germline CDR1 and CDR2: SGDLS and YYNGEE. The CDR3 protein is CASSEGTSGVLTGELFF. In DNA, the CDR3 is TGTGCCAGCAGCGAGGGGACTAGCGGGGTGCTCACCGGGGAGCTGTTTTTT. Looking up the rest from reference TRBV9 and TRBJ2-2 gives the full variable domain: DSGVTQTPKHLITATGQRVTLRCSPRSGDLSVYWYQQSLDQGLQFLIQYYNGEERAKGNILERFSAQQFPDLHSELNLSSLELGDSALYFCASSEGTSGVLTGELFFGEGSRLTVL.

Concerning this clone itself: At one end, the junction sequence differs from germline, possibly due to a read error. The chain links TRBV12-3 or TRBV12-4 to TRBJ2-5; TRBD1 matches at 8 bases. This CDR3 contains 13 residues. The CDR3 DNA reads TGTGCCAGCAAGTCGGACAGGGCGGACTTGTTACACTTC. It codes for CASKSDRADLLHF.

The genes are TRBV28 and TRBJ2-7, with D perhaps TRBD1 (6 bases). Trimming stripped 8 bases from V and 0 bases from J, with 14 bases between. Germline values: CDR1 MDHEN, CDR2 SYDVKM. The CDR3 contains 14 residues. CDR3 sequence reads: CASADRDNSYEQYF. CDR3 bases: TGTGCCAGCGCTGACCGGGACAACTCCTACGAGCAGTACTTC. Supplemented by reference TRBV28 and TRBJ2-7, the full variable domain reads DVKVTQSSRYLVKRTGEKVFLECVQDMDHENMFWYRQDPGLGLRLIYFSYDVKMKEKGDIPEGYSVSREKKERFSLILESASTNQTSMYLCASADRDNSYEQYFGPGTRLTVT.

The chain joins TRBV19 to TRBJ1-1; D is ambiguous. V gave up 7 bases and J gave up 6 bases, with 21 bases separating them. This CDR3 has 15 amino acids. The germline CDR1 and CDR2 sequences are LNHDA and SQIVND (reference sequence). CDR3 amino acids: CASTVRFILSSEAFF. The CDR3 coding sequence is TGTGCCAGTACCGTCCGTTTTATACTTAGCTCTGAAGCTTTCTTT.

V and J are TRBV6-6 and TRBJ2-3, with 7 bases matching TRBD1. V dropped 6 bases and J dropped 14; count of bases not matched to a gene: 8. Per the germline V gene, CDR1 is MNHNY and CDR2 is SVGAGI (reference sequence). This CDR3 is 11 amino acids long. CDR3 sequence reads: CASSPDRSRYF. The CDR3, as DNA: TGTGCCAGCAGCCCGGACAGGTCGAGGTATTTT.